Each of the 24 T cell receptor beta chains below was sequenced from the same sample in a study of blood T cell repertoires in COVID-19. Sequencing used immunoSEQ multiplex PCR; TCRdb keeps in-frame clones, though not all of them. The table shows roughly 420,000 clones, with around 89% occurring only once. The sequencing sample was made of PBMCs or T cells enriched from blood (not recorded which). Every receptor here comes from a woman in her thirties with acute COVID-19.

The V call is TRBV24-1, the J call TRBJ1-1, with 7 nucleotides matching TRBD1. The ends lost 4 bases at V and 1 base at J; junction bases unmatched: 11. Germline V gives CDR1 KGHDR, CDR2 SFDVKD. The length of the CDR3 is 17 residues. This CDR3 is CATSEKYRGGKNTEAFF. The CDR3 nucleotides are TGTGCCACCAGTGAAAAATACAGGGGTGGCAAGAACACTGAAGCTTTCTTT.

The chain links TRBV3-1 (or the pseudogene TRBV3-2) to TRBJ2-3; 8 positions agree with TRBD2. CDR3 length: 17 residues. V shed 0 bases and J 4 bases; nucleotides not matched to a gene: 9. In germline, CDR1 is LGHDT, CDR2 YNNKEL (reference sequence). CDR3 DNA sequence: TGTGCCAGCAGCCAAGACGGTCGGAGCGGGGGATCAGATACGCAGTATTTT. It is translated as CASSQDGRSGGSDTQYF.

The chain couples TRBV29-1 to TRBJ2-7, with 7 bases matching TRBD2. The V gene end was trimmed by 2 bases and the J gene end by 2 bases; junction bases not matched to a gene: 6. The CDR3 consists of 14 residues. Germline CDR1 is SQVTM and CDR2 is ANQGSEA. The CDR3 region has the DNA TGCAGCGTTGAACTAGGACTAGTCCCCTACGAGCAGTACTTC. Its protein is CSVELGLVPYEQYF.

The CDR3: CASSLGGQGSNQPQHF. CDR3 DNA sequence: TGTGCCAGCAGCTTAGGCGGACAGGGTAGCAATCAGCCCCAGCATTTT. The chain recombines TRBV7-9 with TRBJ1-5; TRBD1 matches at 8 bases. This CDR3 comprises 16 residues. CDR1 is SEHNR and CDR2 is FQNEAQ in the germline V gene (reference sequence). V was clipped by 1 base and J by 0 bases; unmatched bases: 2.

The J gene is TRBJ1-3, the V gene TRBV20-1; D is uncertain. The ends were cut back, 3 bases at V and 0 bases at J, with 12 bases in the middle. CDR1 and CDR2 from the germline V gene are DFQATT and SNEGSKA (reference sequence). The CDR3 has 15 residues. Here the CDR3 reads CSASPGYLSGNTIYF. The CDR3, as DNA: TGCAGTGCTAGTCCCGGTTATCTCTCTGGAAACACCATATATTTT.

The chain links TRBV7-2 to TRBJ1-2; TRBD1 is a possible D gene (6 bases). Per the germline V gene, CDR1 is SGHTA and CDR2 is FQGNSA. Between the trimmed V and J ends, which lost 5 bases and 4 bases, there was a span of 26 bases. This CDR3 has 18 residues. In DNA, the CDR3 is TGTGCCAGCAGCAACACAGGGTCCCTTTCCCCCTACCGCTATGGCTACACCTTC. Translating gives CASSNTGSLSPYRYGYTF.

This chain connects TRBV6-2 or TRBV6-3 to TRBJ1-1; D gene uncertain. The CDR3 is 15 residues long. Per germline, CDR1 MNHEY and CDR2 SVGEGT. The V and J ends lost 0 bases and 1 base respectively, with 9 bases between them. CDR3 in DNA: TGTGCCAGCAGTTACTCCCCCAGTGGGAACACTGAAGCTTTCTTT. It specifies CASSYSPSGNTEAFF.

The rearrangement uses TRBV5-1 and TRBJ1-2; 10 nucleotides line up with TRBD1. V gave up 3 bases and J gave up 0 bases; unmatched junction bases: 5. CDR3 length equals 16 residues. Germline V gene data show CDR1 as SGHRS and CDR2 as YFSETQ. The CDR3 nucleotides are TGCGCCAGCAGCTCCGATGGGACAGGGGCTAACTATGGCTACACCTTC. Its translation is CASSSDGTGANYGYTF.

CDR3 in DNA: TGCAGCGTTGAAGGACAGGGGTACACTGAAGCTTTCTTT. This gives the protein CSVEGQGYTEAFF. This sequence joins TRBV29-1 and TRBJ1-1; TRBD1 agrees at 8 bases. Germline lookup yields CDR1 SQVTM and CDR2 ANQGSEA. V was pared by 1 base and J by 3 bases, with 1 base of the junction left unmatched. This CDR3 has 13 residues.

This chain links TRBV20-1 with TRBJ2-1; TRBD1 is a possible D gene (6 bases). The CDR3 is 11 amino acids. V was shortened by 5 bases and J by 9 bases, with 11 bases between the two germline ends. CDR1 is DFQATT and CDR2 is SNEGSKA in the germline V gene (reference sequence). The CDR3 DNA is TGCAGTGCTCGGACAGATAGTGAGCAGTTCTTC. Its translation is CSARTDSEQFF.

This chain uses TRBV19 with TRBJ1-6; no clear D. The CDR3 spans 13 residues. Germline CDR1 reads LNHDA; CDR2 reads SQIVND (reference sequence). V was pared by 8 bases and J by 6 bases, with 11 bases between. The CDR3 spells CASSDGGNSPLHF. The DNA for the CDR3 is TGTGCCAGTTCAGACGGAGGTAATTCACCCCTCCACTTT.

V usage is TRBV7-2 and J usage is TRBJ2-4, with a possible D match to TRBD2 (6 bases). The CDR3 is 17 amino acids. From germline, CDR1 is SGHTA and CDR2 FQGNSA. With 5 bases removed from V and 1 base from J, the gap between germline ends came to 18 bases. CDR3 nucleotides: TGTGCCAGCAGCCTCCAGGGTGGAGGGGTGGCCAAAAACATTCAGTACTTC. It translates to CASSLQGGGVAKNIQYF.

The genes are TRBV4-1 and TRBJ2-1; D unresolved. The V end lost 7 bases, the J end lost 0 bases, and 10 bases lay between the germline ends. The length of the CDR3 is 14 residues. Germline V gene lookup returns CDR1 MGHRA and CDR2 YSYEKL. In nucleotides, the CDR3 is TGCGCCAGCAACTCAGGTGACTCCTACAATGAGCAGTTCTTC. Its translation: CASNSGDSYNEQFF.

This clone was detected only once. V and J are TRBV5-5 and TRBJ2-3, with D possibly TRBD1 on 6 matching bases. Trimming left V 3 bases short and J 0 bases short, with 17 bases between. The CDR3 covers 17 residues. The germline V gene encodes CDR1 SGHKS and CDR2 YYEKEE (reference sequence). CDR3 nucleotide sequence: TGTGCCAGCAGCTCCCGGGACACGACCGCTAGCACAGATACGCAGTATTTT. Its translation is CASSSRDTTASTDTQYF.

This chain links TRBV7-9 with TRBJ2-5; TRBD2 is a possible D gene (6 bases). Germline V gives CDR1 SEHNR, CDR2 FQNEAQ (reference sequence). The CDR3 is made up of 15 amino acids. V lost 3 bases and J 5 bases, leaving 16 bases between the germline ends. The DNA of the CDR3 is TGTGCCAGCAGCTTGTCCGGGTGGGGGGTTGAGACCCAGTACTTC. It specifies CASSLSGWGVETQYF.

This chain uses TRBV12-3 or TRBV12-4 with TRBJ1-1; D may be TRBD1 (5 bases). This CDR3 has 12 amino acids. Trimming shortened V by 3 bases and J by 4 bases, and 6 bases separated the two germline ends. CDR3: CASSFRATEAFF. The CDR3 DNA sequence: TGTGCCAGCAGTTTCAGGGCCACTGAAGCTTTCTTT.

Remarks on this clone: The sample has other DNA sequences that encode this CDR3 too. The chain uses TRBV5-1 and TRBJ2-7; possible D gene TRBD1, 6 bases. The CDR3 has 15 amino acids. V lost 1 base and J 2 bases, leaving 13 bases between the germline ends. The V gene's germline CDR1 is SGHRS and CDR2 YFSETQ. CDR3 bases: TGCGCCAGCAGCTTGTCACAGGGTGGAACCTACGAGCAGTACTTC. Its translation: CASSLSQGGTYEQYF.

The rearrangement uses TRBV10-1 and TRBJ1-3; the D is unclear. The CDR3 extends over 16 amino acids. V was cut by 3 bases and J by 0 bases, with 12 bases left in between. Germline V gene lookup returns CDR1 WNHNN and CDR2 SYGVQD (reference sequence). CDR3 amino acids: CASSELTGCSGNTIYF. The CDR3 DNA sequence: TGCGCCAGCAGTGAATTGACGGGTTGCTCTGGAAACACCATATATTTT.

This chain uses TRBV18 with TRBJ2-3; D not certain. The V gene lost 2 bases and the J gene lost 0 bases, with 12 bases spanning the gap. Germline V lookup: CDR1 KGHSH, CDR2 LQKENI. The CDR3 contains 16 residues. The CDR3 region has the DNA TGTGCCAGCTCACCAACGCAGGCCCCTAGCACAGATACGCAGTATTTT. Translation gives CASSPTQAPSTDTQYF.

The chain has TRBV19 and TRBJ2-2, with D uncertain. Germline loops: CDR1 LNHDA, CDR2 SQIVND (reference sequence). The V gene lost 1 base and the J gene lost 0 bases, with 6 bases spanning the gap. There are 15 residues in the CDR3. The CDR3 region has the DNA TGTGCCAGTAGTATAGCACGGGCGAACACCGGGGAGCTGTTTTTT. Encoded protein: CASSIARANTGELFF.

The chain uses TRBV5-1 and TRBJ1-1, with D possibly being TRBD1 (5 bases). The germline gives CDR1 SGHRS, CDR2 YFSETQ. This CDR3 is built from 16 residues. V was clipped by 3 bases and J by 1 base, with 16 bases between them. As DNA, the CDR3 is TGCGCCAGCAGCTACAGAACAGGACTACCGAACACTGAAGCTTTCTTT. Translated: CASSYRTGLPNTEAFF.

V is TRBV11-1 and J is TRBJ1-2, with 7 bases identical to TRBD1. This CDR3 comprises 16 residues. Germline-derived CDR1 and CDR2 are SGHAT and FQDESV (reference sequence). V lost 7 bases, J lost 1 base, and 12 bases stayed unmatched. As DNA, the CDR3 is TGTGCCAGCACTCCCTGGACAGGCGGTGATAACTATGGCTACACCTTC. Its translation: CASTPWTGGDNYGYTF.

As to this clone: Compared with germline, one end of the junction differs, possibly owing to a read error. The V call is TRBV5-1, the J call TRBJ2-2; 9 bases fit TRBD1. The CDR3 totals 16 residues. Germline CDR1 is SGHRS and CDR2 is YFSETQ. For the CDR3, the DNA is TGCGCCAGCAGCTTGGCTGGGACAGGGAACGCCGGGGAGCTGTTTTTT. Its protein is CASSLAGTGNAGELFF.

This clone was picked up one time. This chain connects TRBV24-1 to TRBJ1-5; TRBD1 aligns across 9 bases. Germline V lookup: CDR1 KGHDR, CDR2 SFDVKD. The CDR3 contains 13 residues. J was trimmed by 13 bases and V by 3 bases; bases with no gene match: 6. The CDR3 here is CATSDRTGARQHF. CDR3 DNA: TGTGCCACCAGTGATCGGACAGGGGCCCGACAGCATTTT.